This TCR beta chain derives from a study of early T cells in non-severe SARS-CoV-2 infection. In the study overall: Chains were unpaired, as sequencing was done on bulk RNA from unsorted whole blood. Findings of the study overall: Using VDJdb, the matching emphasized anti-spike CD8 responses while missing private and CD4 specificities.

The V and J ends lost 6 bases and 5 bases, in that order; junction bases with no gene match: 15. The CDR3 covers 18 residues. Germline CDR1 MNHEY, CDR2 SVGEGT. Tagging with unique molecular identifiers was applied to individual cDNA molecules. MiXCR, applied by TCRdb to the 5' RACE reads, yields one record per CDR3 protein. This table has about 57,000 distinct CDR3 sequences, 13% appearing once. This clonotype was counted a few times. Its antigen is as yet unknown. The rearrangement joins TRBV6-2 or TRBV6-3 to TRBJ2-5; 13 positions match TRBD2. Sequenced sample: whole blood. This TCR derives from an adult who was a healthcare worker with PCR-confirmed SARS-CoV-2 infection or an uninfected control (not recorded which). The CDR3 bases are TGTGCCAGCAGCACCGGACTAGCGGGGGACCTTCGTGGGGAGACCCAGTACTTC. Protein sequence: CASSTGLAGDLRGETQYF.